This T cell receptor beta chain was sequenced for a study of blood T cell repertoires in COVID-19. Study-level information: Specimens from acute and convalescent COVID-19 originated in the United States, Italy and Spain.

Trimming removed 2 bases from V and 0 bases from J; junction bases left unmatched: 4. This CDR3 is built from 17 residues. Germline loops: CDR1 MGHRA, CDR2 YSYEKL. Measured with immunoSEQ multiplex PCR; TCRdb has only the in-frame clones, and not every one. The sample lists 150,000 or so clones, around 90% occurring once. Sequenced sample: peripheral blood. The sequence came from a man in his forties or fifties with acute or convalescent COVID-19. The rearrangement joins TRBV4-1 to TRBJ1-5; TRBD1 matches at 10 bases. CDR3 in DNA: TGCGCCAGCAGCCAAAGGACAGGGGGAAATAGCAATCAGCCCCAGCATTTT. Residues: CASSQRTGGNSNQPQHF.